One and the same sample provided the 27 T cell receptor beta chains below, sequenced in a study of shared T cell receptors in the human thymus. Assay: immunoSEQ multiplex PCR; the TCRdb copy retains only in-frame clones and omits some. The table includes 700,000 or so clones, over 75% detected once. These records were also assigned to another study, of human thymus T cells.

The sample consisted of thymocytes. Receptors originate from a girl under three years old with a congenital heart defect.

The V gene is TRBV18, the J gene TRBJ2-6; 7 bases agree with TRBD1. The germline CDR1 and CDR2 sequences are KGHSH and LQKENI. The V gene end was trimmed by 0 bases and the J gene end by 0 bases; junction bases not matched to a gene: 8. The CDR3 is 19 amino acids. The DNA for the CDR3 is TGTGCCAGCTCACCACCGTCGGGGACAGCGAGCTCTGGGGCCAACGTCCTGACTTTC. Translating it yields CASSPPSGTASSGANVLTF.

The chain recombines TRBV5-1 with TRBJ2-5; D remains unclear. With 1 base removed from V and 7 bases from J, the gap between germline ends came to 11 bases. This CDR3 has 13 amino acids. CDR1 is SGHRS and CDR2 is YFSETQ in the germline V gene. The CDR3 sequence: CASSLSGDATQYF. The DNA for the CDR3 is TGCGCCAGCAGCTTGTCAGGTGATGCGACCCAGTACTTC. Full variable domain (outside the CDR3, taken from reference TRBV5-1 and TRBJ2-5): KAGVTQTPRYLIKTRGQQVTLSCSPISGHRSVSWYQQTPGQGLQFLFEYFSETQRNKGNFPGRFSGRQFSNSRSEMNVSTLELGDSALYLCASSLSGDATQYFGPGTRLLVL.

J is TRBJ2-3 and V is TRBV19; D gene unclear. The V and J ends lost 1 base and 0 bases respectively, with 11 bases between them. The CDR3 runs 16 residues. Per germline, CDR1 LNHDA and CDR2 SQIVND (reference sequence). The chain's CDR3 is CASSIVGRSSTDTQYF. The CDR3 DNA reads TGTGCCAGTAGTATAGTTGGCAGATCTAGCACAGATACGCAGTATTTT.

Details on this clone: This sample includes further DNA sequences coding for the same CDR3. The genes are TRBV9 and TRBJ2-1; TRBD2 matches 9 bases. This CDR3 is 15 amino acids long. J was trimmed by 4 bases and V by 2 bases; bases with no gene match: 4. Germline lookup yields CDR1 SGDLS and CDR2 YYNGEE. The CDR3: CASSVGSGGYNEQFF. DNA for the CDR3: TGTGCCAGCAGCGTGGGGAGCGGGGGGTACAATGAGCAGTTCTTC. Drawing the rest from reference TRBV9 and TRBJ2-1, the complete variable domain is DSGVTQTPKHLITATGQRVTLRCSPRSGDLSVYWYQQSLDQGLQFLIQYYNGEERAKGNILERFSAQQFPDLHSELNLSSLELGDSALYFCASSVGSGGYNEQFFGPGTRLTVL.

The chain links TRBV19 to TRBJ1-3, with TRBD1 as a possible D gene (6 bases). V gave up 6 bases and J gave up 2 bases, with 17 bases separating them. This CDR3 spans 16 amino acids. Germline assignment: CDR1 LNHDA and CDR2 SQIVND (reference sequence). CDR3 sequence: CASRTSHRDPGNTIYF. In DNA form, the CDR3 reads TGTGCCAGTAGGACCTCCCACAGGGACCCTGGAAACACCATATATTTT.

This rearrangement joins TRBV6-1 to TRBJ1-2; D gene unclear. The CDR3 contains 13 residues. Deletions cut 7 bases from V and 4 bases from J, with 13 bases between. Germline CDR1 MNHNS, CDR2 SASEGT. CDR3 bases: TGTGCCAGCATATCGTCGGTTATCTATGGCTACACCTTC. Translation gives CASISSVIYGYTF.

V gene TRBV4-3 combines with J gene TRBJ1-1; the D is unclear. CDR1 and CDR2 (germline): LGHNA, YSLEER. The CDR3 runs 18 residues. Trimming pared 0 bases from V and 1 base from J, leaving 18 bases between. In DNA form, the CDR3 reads TGCGCCAGCAGCCAAGACCCACCCGAAAAGAGGGCGAACACTGAAGCTTTCTTT. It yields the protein CASSQDPPEKRANTEAFF.

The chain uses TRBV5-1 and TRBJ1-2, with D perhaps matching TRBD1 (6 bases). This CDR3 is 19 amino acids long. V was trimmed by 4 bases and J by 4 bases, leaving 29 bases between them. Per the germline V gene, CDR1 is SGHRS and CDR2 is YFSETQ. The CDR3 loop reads CASSATGIRPPINFYGYTF. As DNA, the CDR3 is TGCGCCAGCAGCGCGACAGGTATAAGGCCCCCTATAAATTTCTATGGCTACACCTTC.

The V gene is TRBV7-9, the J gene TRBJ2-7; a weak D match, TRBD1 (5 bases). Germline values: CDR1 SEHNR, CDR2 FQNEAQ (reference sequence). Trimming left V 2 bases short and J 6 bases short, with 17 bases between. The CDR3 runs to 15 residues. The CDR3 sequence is CASSLYYGRVREQYF. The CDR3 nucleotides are TGTGCCAGCAGCTTATACTACGGCAGGGTCCGCGAGCAGTACTTC.

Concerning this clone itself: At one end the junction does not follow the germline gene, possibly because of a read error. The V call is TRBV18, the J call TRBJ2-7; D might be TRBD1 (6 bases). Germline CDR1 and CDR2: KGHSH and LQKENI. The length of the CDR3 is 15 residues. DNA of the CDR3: TGTGCCAGCTCCCCACAAGGACAGTCCTCCTACGAGCAGTACTTC. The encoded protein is CASSPQGQSSYEQYF.

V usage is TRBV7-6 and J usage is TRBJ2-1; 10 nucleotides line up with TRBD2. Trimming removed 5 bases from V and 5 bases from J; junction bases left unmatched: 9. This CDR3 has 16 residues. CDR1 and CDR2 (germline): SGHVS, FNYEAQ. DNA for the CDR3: TGTGCCAGCAGCACCTTGGGACTAGCGACCCACAATGAGCAGTTCTTC. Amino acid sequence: CASSTLGLATHNEQFF.

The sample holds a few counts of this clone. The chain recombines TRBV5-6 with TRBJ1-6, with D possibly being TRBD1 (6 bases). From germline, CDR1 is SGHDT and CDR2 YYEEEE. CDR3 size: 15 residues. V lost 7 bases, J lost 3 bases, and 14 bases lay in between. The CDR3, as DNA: TGTGCCAGCTTACAGGGTCGGGGCTATAATTCACCCCTCCACTTT. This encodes CASLQGRGYNSPLHF.

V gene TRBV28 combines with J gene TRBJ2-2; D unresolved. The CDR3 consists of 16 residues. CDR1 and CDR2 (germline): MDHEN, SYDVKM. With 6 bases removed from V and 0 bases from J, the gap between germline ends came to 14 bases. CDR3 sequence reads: CASSNPRVTNTGELFF. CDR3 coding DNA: TGTGCCAGCAGCAACCCTAGAGTAACGAACACCGGGGAGCTGTTTTTT.

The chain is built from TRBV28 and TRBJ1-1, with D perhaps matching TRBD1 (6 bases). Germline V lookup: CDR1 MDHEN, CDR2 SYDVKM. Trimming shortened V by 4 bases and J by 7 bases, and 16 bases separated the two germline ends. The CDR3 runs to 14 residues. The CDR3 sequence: CASSSLDRFIEAFF. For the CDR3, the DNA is TGTGCCAGCAGTTCGCTCGACAGGTTTATTGAAGCTTTCTTT.

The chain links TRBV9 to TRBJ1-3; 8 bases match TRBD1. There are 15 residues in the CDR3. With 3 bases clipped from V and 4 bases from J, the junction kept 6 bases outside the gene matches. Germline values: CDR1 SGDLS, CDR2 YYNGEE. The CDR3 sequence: CASSAWTGSGNTIYF. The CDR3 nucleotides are TGTGCCAGCAGCGCCTGGACAGGGAGCGGAAACACCATATATTTT.

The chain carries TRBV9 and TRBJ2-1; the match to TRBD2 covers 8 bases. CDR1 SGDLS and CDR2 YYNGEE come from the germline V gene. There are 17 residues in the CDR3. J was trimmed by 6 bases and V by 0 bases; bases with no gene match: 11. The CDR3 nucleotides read TGTGCCAGCAGCGTAGCGGTGGGCGGGGGGATCTCCAATGAGCAGTTCTTC. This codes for CASSVAVGGGISNEQFF.

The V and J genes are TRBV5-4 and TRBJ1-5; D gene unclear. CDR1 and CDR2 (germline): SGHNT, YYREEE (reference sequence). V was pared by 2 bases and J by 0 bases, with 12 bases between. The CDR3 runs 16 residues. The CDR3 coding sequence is TGTGCCAGCAGCTTAAAATCCCGGGTTAGCAATCAGCCCCAGCATTTT. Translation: CASSLKSRVSNQPQHF.

CDR3 in amino acids: CASSGFLKGVQNTGELFF. CDR3 DNA: TGTGCCAGCAGTGGCTTTTTGAAAGGAGTTCAGAACACCGGGGAGCTGTTTTTT. V usage is TRBV6-1 and J usage is TRBJ2-2, with D uncertain. CDR3 length: 18 residues. Germline CDR1 is MNHNS and CDR2 is SASEGT. Trimming left V 4 bases short and J 1 base short, with 19 bases between.

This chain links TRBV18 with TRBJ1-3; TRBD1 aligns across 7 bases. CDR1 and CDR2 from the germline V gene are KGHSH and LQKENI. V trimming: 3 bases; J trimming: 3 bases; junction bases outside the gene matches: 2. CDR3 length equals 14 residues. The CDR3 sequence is CASSPTGYGNTIYF. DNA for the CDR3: TGTGCCAGCTCACCGACAGGGTATGGAAACACCATATATTTT.

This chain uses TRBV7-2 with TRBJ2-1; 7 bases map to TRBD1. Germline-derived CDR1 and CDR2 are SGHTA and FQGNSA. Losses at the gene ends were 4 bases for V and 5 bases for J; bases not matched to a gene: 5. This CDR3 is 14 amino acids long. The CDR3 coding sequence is TGTGCCAGCAGCTACTACAGGGGCCACAATGAGCAGTTCTTC. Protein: CASSYYRGHNEQFF.

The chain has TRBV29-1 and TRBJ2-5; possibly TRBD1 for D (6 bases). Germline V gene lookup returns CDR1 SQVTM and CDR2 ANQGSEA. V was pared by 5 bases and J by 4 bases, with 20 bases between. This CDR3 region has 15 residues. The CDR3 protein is CSVSNSIGQLETQYF. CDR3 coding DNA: TGCAGCGTTTCAAATAGTATCGGACAGCTAGAGACCCAGTACTTC.

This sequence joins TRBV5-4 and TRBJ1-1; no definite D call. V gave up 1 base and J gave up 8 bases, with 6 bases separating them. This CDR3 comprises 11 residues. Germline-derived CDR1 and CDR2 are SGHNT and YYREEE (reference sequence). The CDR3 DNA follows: TGTGCCAGCAGCTTGAACAGCGAAGCTTTCTTT. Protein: CASSLNSEAFF.

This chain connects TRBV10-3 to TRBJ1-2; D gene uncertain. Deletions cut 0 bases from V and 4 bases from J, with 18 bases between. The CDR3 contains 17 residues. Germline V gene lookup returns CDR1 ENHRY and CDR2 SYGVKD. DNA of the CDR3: TGTGCCATCAGTGAGTCGTTAATGAGGTTTCCGTCCTATGGCTACACCTTC. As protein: CAISESLMRFPSYGYTF.

The CDR3 DNA follows: TGTGCCAGCAGCATAACAGGGGACCACAATGAGCAGTTCTTC. Translation gives CASSITGDHNEQFF. The rearrangement links TRBV7-9 to TRBJ2-1; 7 nucleotides match TRBD1. The germline V gene encodes CDR1 SEHNR and CDR2 FQNEAQ (reference sequence). This CDR3 has 14 residues. Unmatched junction bases numbered 6, after V lost 5 bases and J lost 5 bases.

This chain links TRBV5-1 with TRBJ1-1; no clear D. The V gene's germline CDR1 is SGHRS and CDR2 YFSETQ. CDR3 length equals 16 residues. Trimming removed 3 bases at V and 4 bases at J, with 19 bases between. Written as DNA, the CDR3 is TGCGCCAGCAGCTGGACGGTGGGGAGGCCAGGCACTGAAGCTTTCTTT. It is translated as CASSWTVGRPGTEAFF. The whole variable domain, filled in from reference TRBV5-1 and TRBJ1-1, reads KAGVTQTPRYLIKTRGQQVTLSCSPISGHRSVSWYQQTPGQGLQFLFEYFSETQRNKGNFPGRFSGRQFSNSRSEMNVSTLELGDSALYLCASSWTVGRPGTEAFFGQGTRLTVV.

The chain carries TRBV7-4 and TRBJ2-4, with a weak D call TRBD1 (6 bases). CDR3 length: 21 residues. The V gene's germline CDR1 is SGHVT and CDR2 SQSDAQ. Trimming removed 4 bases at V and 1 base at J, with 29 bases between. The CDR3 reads CASSSFGFRRSRQGAKNIQYF. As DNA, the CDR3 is TGTGCCAGCAGCTCATTCGGATTTCGGCGGAGCCGCCAGGGGGCCAAAAACATTCAGTACTTC.

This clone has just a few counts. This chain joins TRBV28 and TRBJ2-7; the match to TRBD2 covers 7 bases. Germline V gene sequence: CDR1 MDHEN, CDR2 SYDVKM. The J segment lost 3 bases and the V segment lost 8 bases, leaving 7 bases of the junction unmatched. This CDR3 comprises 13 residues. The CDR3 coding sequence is TGTGCCAGCGGGCGGGGGTCAGACTACGAGCAGTACTTC. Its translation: CASGRGSDYEQYF.